The source of this TCR beta chain is a study of blood T cell repertoires in COVID-19. Germline V gene sequence: CDR1 LNHNV, CDR2 YYDKDF (reference sequence). The length of the CDR3 is 18 residues. V lost 3 bases, J lost 2 bases, and 21 bases lay in between. Sequencing was performed with immunoSEQ multiplex PCR; in TCRdb, only in-frame clones are kept and a portion is missing. The data show a few hundred thousand clones, with 84% seen just once and roughly 1.4% held by the top ten. This sequence joins TRBV15 and TRBJ2-3, with D perhaps matching TRBD2 (6 bases). This TCR was recovered from a woman in her forties who had recovered from COVID-19. The sequenced sample was peripheral blood. CDR3 nucleotide sequence: TGTGCCACCAGCAGGCCACAAGGAGGGGTTGGAGTCACAGATACGCAGTATTTT. The encoded protein is CATSRPQGGVGVTDTQYF.